This TCR beta chain stems from a study of beta chain features in type 1 diabetes. Study-level results: TCRB CDR3s were moderately but significantly shorter in Type 1 diabetes patients in all four CD4+ subsets. A greater similarity of naive, central memory and Treg TCRB repertoires was seen among patients than among healthy donors.

The germline CDR1 and CDR2 sequences are LNHDA and SQIVND (reference sequence). J was trimmed by 1 base and V by 8 bases; bases with no gene match: 1. The CDR3 extends over 13 amino acids. Expressed TCRB transcripts were sequenced because the isolated RNA had all been reverse transcribed beforehand. Only in-frame clones appear in the TCRdb table, and some are missing; sequencing was by immunoSEQ multiplex PCR. The top ten hold approximately 0.087% of the sample, which has hundreds of thousands of clones, roughly a sixth seen once. This clone occurred a few times. Its matching antigen is unknown. The same CDR3 is also encoded by other DNA sequences in this sample.

This receptor was obtained from a man between 18 and 29 years old in good health. Specimen: naive CD4+ T cells from blood. This sequence joins TRBV19 and TRBJ2-3; 9 bases line up with TRBD1. This CDR3 is CASRDRGTDTQYF. The DNA of the CDR3 is TGTGCCAGTCGGGACAGGGGCACAGATACGCAGTATTTT. Based on the CDR3 plus reference TRBV19 and TRBJ2-3, the full variable domain is DGGITQSPKYLFRKEGQNVTLSCEQNLNHDAMYWYRQDPGQGLRLIYYSQIVNDFQKGDIAEGYSVSREKKESFPLTVTSAQKNPTAFYLCASRDRGTDTQYFGPGTRLTVL.